The 19 T cell receptor beta chains in this list originate from one sample, sequenced in a study of neoadjuvant anti-PD-1 for oral cavity cancer. Sequencing used immunoSEQ multiplex PCR; TCRdb keeps in-frame clones, though not all of them. There are some 15,000 clones in the sample; under 80% occur only once, and 3% lies in the top ten. Here the sequenced sample was PBMCs, taken before nivolumab (anti-PD-1) treatment. Receptors were obtained from a person aged 35 to 85 with oral cavity squamous cell carcinoma.

This chain links TRBV10-1 with TRBJ2-2, with D possibly being TRBD1 (5 bases). V shed 4 bases and J shed 7 bases, with 13 bases lying between them. Germline CDR1 and CDR2: WNHNN and SYGVQD (reference sequence). CDR3 length: 14 amino acids. This chain's CDR3 is CASSAVTTGGELFF. CDR3 sequence (DNA): TGCGCCAGCAGTGCGGTCACCACAGGCGGGGAGCTGTTTTTT.

The chain combines TRBV5-4 with TRBJ2-7, with TRBD2 matching 12 bases. Trimming cost V 0 bases and J 7 bases; bases outside gene matches: 11. CDR3 length: 17 amino acids. From germline, CDR1 is SGHNT and CDR2 YYREEE (reference sequence). The CDR3 sequence: CASSLAKTSGRSGEQYF. The CDR3 DNA sequence: TGTGCCAGCAGCTTGGCCAAAACTAGCGGGAGGAGTGGAGAGCAGTACTTC.

This rearrangement joins TRBV27 to TRBJ1-1, with D uncertain. Germline CDR1 is MNHEY and CDR2 is SMNVEV (reference sequence). The CDR3 spans 17 residues. V lost 4 bases and J lost 8, with 26 bases in between. The CDR3 loop reads CASSSSTTIGRVPEAFF. The CDR3 DNA reads as TGTGCCAGCAGTTCTTCCACCACTATCGGACGGGTACCGGAAGCTTTCTTT.

The chain joins TRBV5-4 to TRBJ2-7; 12 bases are a match to TRBD2. CDR1 SGHNT and CDR2 YYREEE come from the germline V gene (reference sequence). This CDR3 contains 15 residues. The ends lost 5 bases at V and 3 bases at J; junction bases unmatched: 6. The CDR3 coding sequence is TGTGCCAGCAGTCATGGACTAGCGGGAAACTACGAGCAGTACTTC. Residues: CASSHGLAGNYEQYF.

This chain connects TRBV27 to TRBJ2-2; possibly TRBD1 for D (6 bases). With 2 bases removed from V and 4 bases from J, the gap between germline ends came to 14 bases. This CDR3 contains 16 residues. CDR1 is MNHEY, CDR2 SMNVEV, per germline (reference sequence). The CDR3 region is CASSLEARGSTGELFF. In DNA, the CDR3 is TGTGCCAGCAGTTTAGAAGCCAGGGGATCCACCGGGGAGCTGTTTTTT.

The DNA for the CDR3 is TGTGCCAGCAGCTTGGATCTGGGTACAGATACGCAGTATTTT. This translates into CASSLDLGTDTQYF. The V and J genes are TRBV5-8 and TRBJ2-3; D gene uncertain. Germline V CDR1 and CDR2: SGHTS, YDEGEE. The ends were cut back, 0 bases at V and 3 bases at J, with 8 bases in the middle. CDR3 length: 14 residues.

Only a few counts were recorded for this clone. The gene calls are TRBV7-9 and TRBJ1-5; no clear D. The V end was cut by 10 bases, the J end by 2 bases, with 12 bases between. CDR1 and CDR2 from the germline V gene are SEHNR and FQNEAQ (reference sequence). The CDR3 totals 13 residues. CDR3 bases: TGTGCCACGACCCACCGAGGCAATCAGCCCCAGCATTTT. It translates to CATTHRGNQPQHF. The complete variable domain, with remaining parts taken from reference TRBV7-9 and TRBJ1-5, reads DTGVSQNPRHKITKRGQNVTFRCDPISEHNRLYWYRQTLGQGPEFLTYFQNEAQLEKSRLLSDRFSAERPKGSFSTLEIQRTEQGDSAMYLCATTHRGNQPQHFGDGTRLSIL.

V gene TRBV29-1 combines with J gene TRBJ1-1; D is possibly TRBD1 (5 bases). CDR3 length equals 13 residues. Germline V CDR1 and CDR2: SQVTM, ANQGSEA. V was trimmed by 3 bases and J by 5 bases, leaving 13 bases between them. Here the CDR3 DNA reads TGCAGCGTTGATTCGGCAGGGCGGACTGAAGCTTTCTTT. Translated, it gives CSVDSAGRTEAFF.

The V gene is TRBV5-1, the J gene TRBJ2-1; the match to TRBD1 covers 7 bases. Germline CDR1 reads SGHRS; CDR2 reads YFSETQ. The V segment lost 0 bases and the J segment 4 bases; nucleotides outside the gene matches: 1. This CDR3 comprises 14 residues. The CDR3 region has the DNA TGCGCCAGCAGCTTGGGACAGGGTTACAATGAGCAGTTCTTC. This gives the protein CASSLGQGYNEQFF. The whole variable domain, filled in from reference TRBV5-1 and TRBJ2-1, reads KAGVTQTPRYLIKTRGQQVTLSCSPISGHRSVSWYQQTPGQGLQFLFEYFSETQRNKGNFPGRFSGRQFSNSRSEMNVSTLELGDSALYLCASSLGQGYNEQFFGPGTRLTVL.

The chain employs TRBV2 and TRBJ1-1; 8 bases are shared with TRBD1. Germline lookup yields CDR1 SNHLY and CDR2 FYNNEI. Trimming removed 10 bases from V and 4 bases from J; junction bases left unmatched: 8. The CDR3 runs to 13 residues. The CDR3 loop is CATDRGRGTEAFF. The CDR3 DNA reads as TGTGCCACCGACAGGGGCAGGGGCACTGAAGCTTTCTTT.

The chain has TRBV30 and TRBJ1-2; D gene ambiguous. The CDR3 contains 14 residues. The V gene lost 4 bases and the J gene lost 5 bases, with 17 bases spanning the gap. Germline CDR1 and CDR2: GTSNPN and SVGIG (reference sequence). The CDR3 DNA sequence: TGTGCCTGGATATCACGCGGCAGGAGATATGGCTACACCTTC. Amino acids: CAWISRGRRYGYTF.

The gene calls are TRBV25-1 and TRBJ2-1; the D call may be TRBD1 or TRBD2 (5 bases each). The V gene lost 6 bases and the J gene lost 3 bases, with 12 bases spanning the gap. Germline V lookup: CDR1 MGHDK, CDR2 SYGVNS. The CDR3 contains 14 residues. For the CDR3, the DNA is TGTGCCAGCAGGTCCGGGACCTACTACAATGAGCAGTTCTTC. It codes for CASRSGTYYNEQFF.

The chain links TRBV9 to TRBJ2-3, with 11 bases matching TRBD2. CDR1 and CDR2 from the germline V gene are SGDLS and YYNGEE. V was clipped by 0 bases and J by 4 bases; unmatched bases: 7. CDR3 length: 17 residues. CDR3 sequence reads: CASSVGSSGGASDTQYF. The DNA for the CDR3 is TGTGCCAGCAGCGTAGGAAGTAGCGGGGGGGCATCAGATACGCAGTATTTT. The variable domain in full, with the rest retrieved from reference TRBV9 and TRBJ2-3, is DSGVTQTPKHLITATGQRVTLRCSPRSGDLSVYWYQQSLDQGLQFLIQYYNGEERAKGNILERFSAQQFPDLHSELNLSSLELGDSALYFCASSVGSSGGASDTQYFGPGTRLTVL.

The chain is built from TRBV19 and TRBJ2-3, with D tentatively TRBD1 (5 bases). The length of the CDR3 is 15 residues. The V gene's germline CDR1 is LNHDA and CDR2 SQIVND (reference sequence). V was pared by 3 bases and J by 2 bases, with 12 bases between. CDR3 loop: CASSMQGFYTDTQYF. For the CDR3, the DNA is TGTGCCAGTAGTATGCAGGGTTTTTACACAGATACGCAGTATTTT.

This clone has more than one count but fewer than ten. The chain joins TRBV19 to TRBJ1-2; D ambiguous. CDR3 length equals 13 residues. Deletions cut 5 bases from V and 2 bases from J, with 9 bases between. In germline, CDR1 is LNHDA, CDR2 SQIVND (reference sequence). This CDR3 is CASSRERNYGYTF. In DNA form, the CDR3 reads TGTGCCAGTAGTCGGGAGAGAAACTATGGCTACACCTTC.

The V and J genes are TRBV5-1 and TRBJ2-7; TRBD2 matches 9 bases. CDR3 size: 15 residues. Germline CDR1 SGHRS, CDR2 YFSETQ. V lost 1 base to trimming and J lost 6 bases; unmatched junction nucleotides: 8. CDR3 in DNA: TGCGCCAGCAGCTTGATGGGAAGCGGGGGGATCGAGCAGTACTTC. Its translation is CASSLMGSGGIEQYF.

The gene calls are TRBV6-5 and TRBJ2-7, with D perhaps given as TRBD1 or TRBD2 (5 bases each). This CDR3 is 14 amino acids long. V gave up 8 bases and J gave up 1 base, with 15 bases separating them. The germline gives CDR1 MNHEY, CDR2 SVGAGI. The CDR3 here is CASGRDEGSYEQYF. The DNA of the CDR3 is TGTGCCAGCGGTCGGGACGAGGGGTCCTACGAGCAGTACTTC.

V usage is TRBV27 and J usage is TRBJ1-5; D unresolved. Germline CDR1 and CDR2: MNHEY and SMNVEV (reference sequence). V lost 5 bases and J lost 0, with 8 bases in between. This CDR3 contains 14 residues. CDR3 residues: CASSPSNSNQPQHF. In DNA form, the CDR3 reads TGTGCCAGCAGTCCTAGTAATAGCAATCAGCCCCAGCATTTT.

The gene calls are TRBV29-1 and TRBJ1-1, with 10 nucleotides matching TRBD1. The CDR3 runs to 12 residues. After removal of 4 bases from V and 6 bases from J, the junction contained 2 bases not matched to a gene. CDR1 SQVTM and CDR2 ANQGSEA come from the germline V gene. Here the CDR3 reads CSVGQGAAEAFF. CDR3 in DNA: TGCAGCGTTGGACAGGGGGCTGCTGAAGCTTTCTTT.